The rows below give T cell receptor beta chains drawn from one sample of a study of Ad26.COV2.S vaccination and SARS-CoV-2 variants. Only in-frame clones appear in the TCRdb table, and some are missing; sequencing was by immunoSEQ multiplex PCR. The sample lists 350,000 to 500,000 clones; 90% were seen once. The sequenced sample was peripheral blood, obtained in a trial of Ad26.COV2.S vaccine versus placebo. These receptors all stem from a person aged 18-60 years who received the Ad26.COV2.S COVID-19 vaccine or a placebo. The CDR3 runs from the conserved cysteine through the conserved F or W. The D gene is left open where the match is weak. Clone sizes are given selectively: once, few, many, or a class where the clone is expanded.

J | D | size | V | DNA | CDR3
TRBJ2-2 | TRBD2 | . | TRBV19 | TGTGCCAGTAGTGCCTATAGCGGGGGGAACACCGGGGAGCTGTTTTTT | CASSAYSGGNTGELFF
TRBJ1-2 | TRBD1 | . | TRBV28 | TGTGCCAGCAGGTCAAGGGGGACAGGGGTGGACTATGGCTACACCTTC | CASRSRGTGVDYGYTF
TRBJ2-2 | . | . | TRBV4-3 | TGCGCCAGCAGCCAAGGGGCTGTTCCGAACACCGGGGAGCTGTTTTTT | CASSQGAVPNTGELFF
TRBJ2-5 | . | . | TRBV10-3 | TGTGCCATCAACCAGGGTTGGCAAGAGACCCAGTACTTC | CAINQGWQETQYF
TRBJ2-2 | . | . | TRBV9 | TGTGCCAGCAGCGTAGTGGATCGAAGGACCGGGGAGCTGTTTTTT | CASSVVDRRTGELFF
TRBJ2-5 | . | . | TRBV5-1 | TGCGCCAGCAGCTTGGGCGTGGAGACGGGCCAAGAGACCCAGTACTTC | CASSLGVETGQETQYF
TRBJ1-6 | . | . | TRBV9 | TGTGCCAGCAGCGTAGATGGGGGGGAGCATTCACCCCTCCACTTT | CASSVDGGEHSPLHF
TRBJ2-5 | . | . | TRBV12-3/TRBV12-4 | TGTGCCAGCAGTCCTGGACGTGGAGAGACCCAGTACTTC | CASSPGRGETQYF
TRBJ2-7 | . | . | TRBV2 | TGTGCCAGCAAAGCTCAGCGGTTCCTCAGCTCCTACGAGCAGTACTTC | CASKAQRFLSSYEQYF
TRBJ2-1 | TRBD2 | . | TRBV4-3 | TGCACCAGCAGCTCGGGACTAGCGAGGTACAATGAGCAGTTCTTC | CTSSSGLARYNEQFF
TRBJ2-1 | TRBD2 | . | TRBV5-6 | TGTGCCAGCAGCCCCCGGACTAGCGGGTCCCCCCGGGGGCAGTTCTTC | CASSPRTSGSPRGQFF
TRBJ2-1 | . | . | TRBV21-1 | TGTGCCAAGCCGAGGAATGAGCAGTTCTTC | CAKPRNEQFF
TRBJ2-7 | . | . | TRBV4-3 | TGCGCCAGCAGCCAAGATCTAGGTCTAGCCTACGAGCAGTACTTC | CASSQDLGLAYEQYF
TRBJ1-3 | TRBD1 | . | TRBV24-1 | TGTGCCACCAGTGACCCACCAGGACAGGGTCGGGGAAACACCATATATTTT | CATSDPPGQGRGNTIYF
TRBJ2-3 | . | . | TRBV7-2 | TGTGCCAGCAGCCCCGGACAGTACACAGATACGCAGTATTTT | CASSPGQYTDTQYF
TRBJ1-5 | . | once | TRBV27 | TGTGCCAGCAGTTTATTATCAGGGGGCAATCAGCCCCAGCATTTT | CASSLLSGGNQPQHF
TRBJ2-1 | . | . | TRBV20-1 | TGCAGTGCTAGCGCCGGAACTAAGCAGTTCTTC | CSASAGTKQFF
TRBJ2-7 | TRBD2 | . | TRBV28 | TGTGCCAGCAGTCCAGTCTTAGGACTAGCGGGAACTTGGGAGCAGTACTTC | CASSPVLGLAGTWEQYF
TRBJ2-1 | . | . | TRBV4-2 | TGTGCCAGCAGCCAAGTGATCCTCATTGGGGCCAATGAGCAGTTCTTC | CASSQVILIGANEQFF
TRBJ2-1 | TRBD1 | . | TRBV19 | TGTGCCAGTAGTATATGGACAGGGCCTTCTACGAATGAGCAGTTCTTC | CASSIWTGPSTNEQFF
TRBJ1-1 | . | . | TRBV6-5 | TGTGCCAGCAGTTACTCGAAAGGGGAAGCTTTCTTT | CASSYSKGEAFF
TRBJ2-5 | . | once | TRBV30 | TGTGCCTGGAGTAGACAGTTACAAGAGACCCAGTACTTC | CAWSRQLQETQYF
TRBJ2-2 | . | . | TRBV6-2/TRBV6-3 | TGTGCCAGCAGTTACCTGGGACACAACACCGGGGAGCTGTTTTTT | CASSYLGHNTGELFF
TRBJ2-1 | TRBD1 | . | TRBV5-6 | TGTGCCAGCAGCTTGGAGAACAGGGGGTCTGGCGATGAGCAGTTCTTC | CASSLENRGSGDEQFF
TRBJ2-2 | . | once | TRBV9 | TGTGCCAGCAGCGTCTCAGCGGGCGACCCGAACACCGGGGAGCTGTTTTTT | CASSVSAGDPNTGELFF
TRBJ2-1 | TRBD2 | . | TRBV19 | TGTGCCAGTAGTATAGTAGTTGGAGCGGGAGTTGGTAATGAGCAGTTCTTC | CASSIVVGAGVGNEQFF
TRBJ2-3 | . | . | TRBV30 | TGTGCCTGGGAGTTGGGTGGGCCCCGCGCAGATACGCAGTATTTT | CAWELGGPRADTQYF
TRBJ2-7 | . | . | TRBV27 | TGTGCCAGCAGTTTAGACAGGCTCTACGAGCAGTACTTC | CASSLDRLYEQYF
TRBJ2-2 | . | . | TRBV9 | TGTGCCAGCAGCGATGACCCGGGACGGGGGCCGAGGGCCGGGGAGCTGTTTTTT | CASSDDPGRGPRAGELFF
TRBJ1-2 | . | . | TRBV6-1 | TGTGCCAGCAGTGAATATTACAGATATGGCTACACCTTC | CASSEYYRYGYTF
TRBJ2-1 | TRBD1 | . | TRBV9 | TGTGCCAGCAGCGTAGGACAGGGTCTCTACAATGAGCAGTTCTTC | CASSVGQGLYNEQFF
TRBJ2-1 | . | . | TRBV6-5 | TGTGCCAGCATACGGCAGTACCGCAATGAGCAGTTCTTC | CASIRQYRNEQFF
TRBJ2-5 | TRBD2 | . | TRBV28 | TGTGCCAGCAGTTTTTGGACTAGCGGGAGGGCCGGTGAGACCCAGTACTTC | CASSFWTSGRAGETQYF
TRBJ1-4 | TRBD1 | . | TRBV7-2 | TGTGCCAGCAGCCGGGACAGGGAGAGACTGTTTTTT | CASSRDRERLFF
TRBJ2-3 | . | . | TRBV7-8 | TGTGCCGCGGGTGCCGAGCCTGATACGCAGTATTTT | CAAGAEPDTQYF
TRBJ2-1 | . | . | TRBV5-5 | TGTGCCAGCAGCTTTAACAGCCGCAATGAGCAGTTCTTC | CASSFNSRNEQFF
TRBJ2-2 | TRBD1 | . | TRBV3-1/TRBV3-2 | TGTGCCAGCATCGCGGACAGGGGGCGCACCGGGGAGCTGTTTTTT | CASIADRGRTGELFF
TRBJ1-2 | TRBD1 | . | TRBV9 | TGTGCCAGCAGCGTAGCTGGGGTGGGACAGTGGGGTGTTGGCTCTGGCTACACCTTC | CASSVAGVGQWGVGSGYTF
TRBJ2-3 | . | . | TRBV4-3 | TGCGCCAGCAGCCAAGGGGATACGCAGTATTTT | CASSQGDTQYF
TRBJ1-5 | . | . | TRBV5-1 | TGCGCCAGCAGCTTGGTCGGGGGAAGCAATCAGCCCCAGCATTTT | CASSLVGGSNQPQHF
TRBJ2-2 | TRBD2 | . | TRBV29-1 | TGCAGCGTTGAACGGGCTAGCGGGAGTTCCGGGGAGCTGTTTTTT | CSVERASGSSGELFF
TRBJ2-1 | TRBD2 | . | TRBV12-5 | TGTGCTAGTGGTTTGGATCTAGCGGGACTCAATGAGCAGTTCTTC | CASGLDLAGLNEQFF
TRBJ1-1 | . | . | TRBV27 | TGTGCCAGCAGTTTATCACCTGAACACAAGATGAACACTGAAGCTTTCTTT | CASSLSPEHKMNTEAFF
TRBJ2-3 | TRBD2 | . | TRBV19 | TGTGCCAGTAGTTTGAGACTAGCGGGAGGGGCAGATACGCAGTATTTT | CASSLRLAGGADTQYF
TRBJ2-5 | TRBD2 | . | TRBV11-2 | TGTGCCAGCAGCCACCGACTAGCTAATGAGGAGACCCAGTACTTC | CASSHRLANEETQYF
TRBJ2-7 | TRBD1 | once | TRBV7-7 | TGTGCCAGCAGCAGAGGGACAGGGGAAGGTGGAAACGAGCAGTACTTC | CASSRGTGEGGNEQYF
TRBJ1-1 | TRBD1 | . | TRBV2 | TGTGCCAGCAGAGACAGGGGGCTGAGTGAAGCTTTCTTT | CASRDRGLSEAFF
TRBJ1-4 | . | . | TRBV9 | TGTGCCAGCAGCGGGGGACACCCTAATGAAAAACTGTTTTTT | CASSGGHPNEKLFF
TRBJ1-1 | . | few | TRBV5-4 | TGTGCCAGCAGCTCCCGGGACTTTGAAGCTTTCTTT | CASSSRDFEAFF
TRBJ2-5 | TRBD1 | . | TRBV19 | TGTGCCAGTAGTATAGAGGGGCAGGGGGTGAAGACCCAGTACTTC | CASSIEGQGVKTQYF
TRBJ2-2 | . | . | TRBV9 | TGTGCCAGCAGCCCCAATGCAAACACCGGGGAGCTGTTTTTT | CASSPNANTGELFF
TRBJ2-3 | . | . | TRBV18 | TGTGCCAGCTCACCGAGGCAGGGGAGCACAGATACGCAGTATTTT | CASSPRQGSTDTQYF